This T cell receptor (beta chain) is from a study of OX40 agonist ivuxolimab in advanced cancers. Study information: Dose-escalation patients' cancers were hepatocellular carcinoma, melanoma, renal cell or head and neck cancer. Broader study findings: CD8+ T cells averaged more expanded clones than CD4+. Doses of 0.1 to 3.0 mg/kg were accompanied by clonal expansion of CD4+ and CD8+ blood T cells by week 6.

Clones were read by immunoSEQ multiplex PCR, and TCRdb kept only the in-frame ones, dropping some. This sample has around 69,000 clones, with about 88% found just once. Germline-derived CDR1 and CDR2 are SGHNT and YYREEE (reference sequence). Between the trimmed V and J ends, which lost 0 bases and 10 bases, there was a span of 8 bases. The length of the CDR3 is 13 residues. Note on this clone: Its antigen is unknown.

Specimen: CD4+ or CD8+ T cells sorted from blood, collected in a trial of the OX40 agonist ivuxolimab. This receptor was obtained from an adult with an advanced solid tumor such as melanoma, head and neck, liver or kidney cancer. The V and J genes are TRBV5-4 and TRBJ1-6; D gene unclear. Here the CDR3 DNA reads TGTGCCAGCAGCTTGGGGCCAGGCTCACCCCTCCACTTT. It yields the protein CASSLGPGSPLHF.